This T cell receptor beta chain is drawn from a study of spatial heterogeneity in lung cancer. Turning to the study itself: In raw reads, more than 9.5 appearances on average were recorded for each unique TCR and UMI combination.

Points from the study as a whole: Whereas they appeared in blood less at follow-up, ubiquitous expanded tumor TCRs appeared there more at resection.

A single record per CDR3 protein comes from TCRdb applying MiXCR to the 5' RACE reads. The data show 90,000 to 95,000 distinct CDR3 sequences, with about 12% seen just once and over 40% held by the top ten. Time point given: sample taken at primary tumor resection. In each case, whole RNA from tumor, nontumor lung or frozen PBMC was sequenced unsorted. Donors were around 70 untreated early-stage non-small cell lung cancer patients. This CDR3 contains 13 residues. Germline V CDR1 and CDR2: SGHRS, YFSETQ. Comments on this clonotype: Its specificity is unknown. The junction differs from germline at one of its ends, possibly a read error.

The sequence derives from a male donor with early-stage non-small cell lung cancer. The input for sequencing was PBMCs, taken at surgery. V is TRBV5-1 and J is TRBJ2-5; no firm D call. The chain's CDR3 is CASSSPRPETQYF. The CDR3 DNA sequence: TGTGCCAGCAGCTCCCCCAGACCAGAGACCCAGTACTTC.